The 28 T cell receptor beta chains in this list originate from one sample, sequenced in a study of T cells in Graves' hyperthyroidism and ophthalmopathy. Amplification of TCR beta CDR3 regions used RNA as the template. RT-PCR in the first round (using the HTBI primer set) targeted the TCR CDR3. One entry per CDR3 protein, called by TCRdb with MiXCR from the multiplex PCR reads. In the table there are hundreds of thousands of distinct CDR3 sequences, 13% to 15% of which are singletons. Sequencing was done on a sample of blood. These TCRs come from a woman aged 18 to 35 with Graves' hyperthyroidism.

This clonotype has at least ten counts. The chain combines TRBV7-2 with TRBJ2-2; D is unresolved. Trimming shortened V by 2 bases and J by 6 bases, and 7 bases separated the two germline ends. The length of the CDR3 is 13 residues. The germline V gene has CDR1 SGHTA and CDR2 FQGNSA. In DNA, the CDR3 is TGTGCCAGCAGCTTACCCCGGTCCGGGGAGCTGTTTTTT. It translates to CASSLPRSGELFF.

V and J are TRBV3-1 and TRBJ2-1; 12 nucleotides line up with TRBD2. The CDR3 has 15 amino acids. Germline CDR1 is LGHDT and CDR2 is YNNKEL (reference sequence). The junction had 12 bases not matched to a gene; V was cut back by 11 bases and J by 7 bases. CDR3 DNA sequence: TGTGCCTTCCCCAGACTAGCGGGAGTTTCAAATGAGCAGTTCTTC. Its translation is CAFPRLAGVSNEQFF.

This clonotype has at least ten counts. The chain has TRBV12-3 or TRBV12-4 and TRBJ2-2, with 15 bases matching TRBD2. The CDR3 extends over 16 amino acids. The ends lost 5 bases at V and 7 bases at J; junction bases unmatched: 5. The CDR3 DNA sequence: TGTGCCAGCAGTCCGTGGACTAGCGGGAGGGACGGGGAGCTGTTTTTT. Amino acid sequence: CASSPWTSGRDGELFF.

The J gene is TRBJ2-1, the V gene TRBV5-1; D gene ambiguous. With 0 bases removed from V and 9 bases from J, the gap between germline ends came to 10 bases. The germline gives CDR1 SGHRS, CDR2 YFSETQ. This CDR3 spans 13 amino acids. The CDR3 region has the DNA TGCGCCAGCAGCTTGGGCCTAGTCAGTGAGCAGTTCTTC. This encodes CASSLGLVSEQFF.

V usage is TRBV7-9 and J usage is TRBJ2-7; 8 bases are shared with TRBD1. The germline V gene has CDR1 SEHNR and CDR2 FQNEAQ (reference sequence). CDR3 size: 16 residues. The trim removed 1 base at V and 2 bases at J, leaving 7 bases unmatched. The CDR3 region is CASSLVSGTGAYEQYF. The CDR3, as DNA: TGTGCCAGCAGCTTAGTATCCGGGACAGGAGCCTACGAGCAGTACTTC.

Many counts were recorded for this clonotype. V and J are TRBV18 and TRBJ2-7; a possible D gene is TRBD1 (6 bases). With 2 bases removed from V and 2 bases from J, the gap between germline ends came to 13 bases. This CDR3 region has 15 residues. The germline gives CDR1 KGHSH, CDR2 LQKENI. CDR3 sequence: CASSPAQGAPYEQYF. The CDR3 DNA follows: TGTGCCAGCTCACCAGCACAGGGAGCACCCTACGAGCAGTACTTC.

The V gene is TRBV6-1, the J gene TRBJ2-5; no definite D call. The germline V gene encodes CDR1 MNHNS and CDR2 SASEGT. The CDR3 totals 16 residues. Trimming took 4 bases from V and 1 from J, leaving 16 bases between them. In DNA form, the CDR3 reads TGTGCCAGCAGTGCAAATTTTGGGGTTGCCCAAGAGACCCAGTACTTC. Its translation is CASSANFGVAQETQYF.

In this sample, this clonotype turned up many times. The gene calls are TRBV6-2 or TRBV6-3 and TRBJ2-2; 7 positions match TRBD1. The CDR3 length is 14 residues. The germline gives CDR1 MNHEY, CDR2 SVGEGT. V dropped 5 bases and J dropped 3; count of bases not matched to a gene: 3. CDR3 nucleotides: TGTGCCAGCAGTAGACAGGGCTACACCGGGGAGCTGTTTTTT. Its protein product is CASSRQGYTGELFF.

This clonotype was seen more than once but under ten times. The rearrangement joins TRBV14 to TRBJ2-7; maybe TRBD1 (6 bases). The CDR3 runs to 13 residues. The V gene lost 4 bases and the J gene lost 5 bases, with 12 bases spanning the gap. Per germline, CDR1 SGHDN and CDR2 FVKESK. In DNA, the CDR3 is TGTGCCAGCAGCCCCCAGGGGATCCACGAGCAGTACTTC. It encodes CASSPQGIHEQYF.

This clonotype was counted at least ten times. V and J are TRBV7-9 and TRBJ2-7; D not certain. V dropped 4 bases and J dropped 7 bases, with 23 bases sitting between them. CDR3 length: 16 amino acids. Germline V lookup: CDR1 SEHNR, CDR2 FQNEAQ (reference sequence). CDR3 nucleotide sequence: TGTGCCAGCAGCTCCAGAGGTGTCATGCGATTCGTTGAGCAGTACTTC. Its translation: CASSSRGVMRFVEQYF.

This clonotype showed up just a few times. This CDR3 is CAISDGLAGPKWETQYF. For the CDR3, the DNA is TGTGCCATCAGTGACGGTCTAGCGGGCCCAAAATGGGAGACCCAGTACTTC. The chain recombines TRBV10-3 with TRBJ2-5, with 8 bases that match TRBD2. This CDR3 spans 17 amino acids. The germline V gene encodes CDR1 ENHRY and CDR2 SYGVKD. V trimming: 3 bases; J trimming: 5 bases; junction bases outside the gene matches: 14.

About this clonotype: This could be a read error, since a much larger clone is one nucleotide away. This CDR3 reads CAGSPIGSPVNTEAFF. CDR3 coding DNA: TGTGCCGGCTCACCTATAGGGTCCCCCGTGAACACTGAAGCTTTCTTT. The V and J genes are TRBV18 and TRBJ1-1; D not resolved. The CDR3 totals 16 residues. In germline, CDR1 is KGHSH, CDR2 LQKENI.

This clonotype was seen only a few times. V gene TRBV10-3 combines with J gene TRBJ2-2, with TRBD2 identical over 8 bases. The CDR3 runs to 15 residues. Looked up from germline, CDR1 is ENHRY and CDR2 is SYGVKD. The ends lost 3 bases at V and 5 bases at J; junction bases unmatched: 5. CDR3 nucleotide sequence: TGTGCCATCAGTGACCTAGCGGGCGATACCGGGGAGCTGTTTTTT. It yields the protein CAISDLAGDTGELFF.

CDR3 sequence (DNA): TGCAGTGCTAGAGAGCCGGGACAGGGAATGGCAGATACGCAGTATTTT. Protein sequence: CSAREPGQGMADTQYF. This chain joins TRBV20-1 and TRBJ2-3, with 9 bases aligning to TRBD1. Germline assignment: CDR1 DFQATT and CDR2 SNEGSKA (reference sequence). After removal of 0 bases from V and 4 bases from J, the junction contained 8 bases not matched to a gene. The CDR3 contains 16 residues.

The chain links TRBV28 to TRBJ2-1; 7 positions agree with TRBD2. Trimming at V came to 3 bases and at J to 9 bases, leaving 2 bases not matched to a gene. The CDR3 sequence is 12 residues long. Germline V CDR1 and CDR2: MDHEN, SYDVKM. The CDR3 region has the DNA TGTGCCAGCAGTTTGCGGGAGTTTGAGCAGTTCTTC. Protein sequence: CASSLREFEQFF.

This clonotype has a count of ten or more. The chain is built from TRBV2 and TRBJ2-3; D not resolved. V was trimmed by 3 bases and J by 6 bases, leaving 13 bases between them. From germline, CDR1 is SNHLY and CDR2 FYNNEI. The CDR3 runs to 14 residues. Written as DNA, the CDR3 is TGTGCCAGCAGTGACTTCAGCGACCTTGATACGCAGTATTTT. Its protein is CASSDFSDLDTQYF. Drawing the rest from reference TRBV2 and TRBJ2-3, the complete variable domain is EPEVTQTPSHQVTQMGQEVILRCVPISNHLYFYWYRQILGQKVEFLVSFYNNEISEKSEIFDDQFSVERPDGSNFTLKIRSTKLEDSAMYFCASSDFSDLDTQYFGPGTRLTVL.

In this sample, this clonotype turned up many times. V gene TRBV7-2 combines with J gene TRBJ2-1; 8 bases align to TRBD1. After removal of 1 base from V and 7 bases from J, the junction contained 6 bases not matched to a gene. Per germline, CDR1 SGHTA and CDR2 FQGNSA. There are 15 residues in the CDR3. The DNA for the CDR3 is TGTGCCAGCAGCTTAGAGGCCAGGGGGCGAAATGAGCAGTTCTTC. This sequence encodes CASSLEARGRNEQFF. Variable domain in full (rest from reference TRBV7-2 and TRBJ2-1): GAGVSQSPSNKVTEKGKDVELRCDPISGHTALYWYRQSLGQGLEFLIYFQGNSAPDKSGLPSDRFSAERTGGSVSTLTIQRTQQEDSAVYLCASSLEARGRNEQFFGPGTRLTVL.

This chain connects TRBV29-1 to TRBJ1-2; 9 bases are a match to TRBD1. The CDR3 is made up of 13 amino acids. The germline V gene has CDR1 SQVTM and CDR2 ANQGSEA. After removal of 7 bases from V and 2 bases from J, the junction contained 5 bases not matched to a gene. The CDR3 reads CSASGTGNYGYTF. CDR3 coding DNA: TGCAGCGCTTCCGGGACAGGGAACTATGGCTACACCTTC. The variable domain in full, with the rest retrieved from reference TRBV29-1 and TRBJ1-2, is SAVISQKPSRDICQRGTSLTIQCQVDSQVTMMFWYRQQPGQSLTLIATANQGSEATYESGFVIDKFPISRPNLTFSTLTVSNMSPEDSSIYLCSASGTGNYGYTFGSGTRLTVV.

For this clonotype: Germline and junction disagree at one end, which may indicate a read error. V and J are TRBV24-1 and TRBJ2-5; D is possibly TRBD2 (6 bases). The germline gives CDR1 KGHDR, CDR2 SFDVKD. CDR3 size: 15 residues. The CDR3 DNA reads as TGTGCCACCACAATTCGAATAGCGGACGAAGAGGCCCAGTACTTC. Translating it yields CATTIRIADEEAQYF.

V is TRBV7-2 and J is TRBJ2-3; D is uncertain. CDR1 is SGHTA, CDR2 FQGNSA, per germline. The germline V and J ends were trimmed by 0 bases and 5 bases, with 9 bases remaining between them. The CDR3 length is 14 residues. The DNA for the CDR3 is TGTGCCAGCAGCTTAGCCCCACCCAAAGATACGCAGTATTTT. Translated, it gives CASSLAPPKDTQYF.

At least ten counts were recorded for this clonotype. V and J are TRBV3-1 and TRBJ2-7; D unresolved. Trimming removed 1 base from V and 3 bases from J, with 4 bases in between. The CDR3 covers 12 residues. Per the germline V gene, CDR1 is LGHDT and CDR2 is YNNKEL (reference sequence). CDR3 nucleotides: TGTGCCAGCAGCCAAGGCTACTACGAGCAGTACTTC. Translation gives CASSQGYYEQYF.

This clonotype was found many times. This chain links TRBV20-1 with TRBJ2-3, with D perhaps assigned TRBD1 or TRBD2 (5 bases each). The CDR3 is 13 residues long. V shed 5 bases and J shed 6 bases, with 15 bases lying between them. CDR1 is DFQATT and CDR2 is SNEGSKA in the germline V gene (reference sequence). The CDR3 region is CSARDVNKDTQYF. The CDR3 bases are TGCAGTGCTCGGGACGTAAACAAGGATACGCAGTATTTT.

This clonotype was seen repeatedly, ten times or more. This rearrangement joins TRBV3-1 to TRBJ1-1, with D uncertain. Trimming cost V 3 bases and J 2 bases, with 19 bases left between them. The germline CDR1 and CDR2 sequences are LGHDT and YNNKEL (reference sequence). The CDR3 extends over 17 amino acids. The CDR3 region has the DNA TGTGCCAGCAGCCAGAGGCTACACTCCGAGATAAACACTGAAGCTTTCTTT. This sequence encodes CASSQRLHSEINTEAFF.

This clonotype was seen ten or more times. The chain combines TRBV3-1 with TRBJ1-1; TRBD1 is a possible D gene (5 bases). Trimming cost V 3 bases and J 5 bases, with 16 bases left between them. Germline V lookup: CDR1 LGHDT, CDR2 YNNKEL (reference sequence). The CDR3 runs 15 residues. The DNA of the CDR3 is TGTGCCAGCAGCCAGGAGCAGGGTTTTTGGACTGAAGCTTTCTTT. It codes for CASSQEQGFWTEAFF. Filled out from reference TRBV3-1 and TRBJ1-1, the complete variable domain reads DTAVSQTPKYLVTQMGNDKSIKCEQNLGHDTMYWYKQDSKKFLKIMFSYNNKELIINETVPNRFSPKSPDKAHLNLHINSLELGDSAVYFCASSQEQGFWTEAFFGQGTRLTVV.

The J gene is TRBJ2-1, the V gene TRBV6-5, with 11 bases aligning to TRBD2. Germline-derived CDR1 and CDR2 are MNHEY and SVGAGI. The CDR3 spans 17 residues. Losses at the gene ends were 2 bases for V and 6 bases for J; bases not matched to a gene: 9. The CDR3: CASSYLPRGTSGNEQFF. The CDR3 DNA sequence: TGTGCCAGCAGTTACCTTCCTAGAGGGACTAGCGGCAATGAGCAGTTCTTC.

V gene TRBV29-1 combines with J gene TRBJ2-1; 8 bases line up with TRBD2. The V gene end was trimmed by 6 bases and the J gene end by 3 bases; junction bases not matched to a gene: 4. This CDR3 is built from 13 residues. Per the germline V gene, CDR1 is SQVTM and CDR2 is ANQGSEA. The CDR3 loop is CSVKTSDYNEQFF. The DNA for the CDR3 is TGCAGCGTGAAGACTAGCGACTACAATGAGCAGTTCTTC.

In its sample, this clonotype was seen a few times. The V call is TRBV9, the J call TRBJ2-3, with a tentative D call TRBD1 (5 bases). V was cut by 6 bases and J by 2 bases, with 10 bases left in between. Germline CDR1 is SGDLS and CDR2 is YYNGEE. This CDR3 comprises 13 residues. Here the CDR3 reads CASKGAFTDTQYF. The CDR3 DNA reads as TGTGCCAGCAAAGGGGCCTTCACAGATACGCAGTATTTT. Combining the CDR3 with reference TRBV9 and TRBJ2-3 gives the whole variable domain DSGVTQTPKHLITATGQRVTLRCSPRSGDLSVYWYQQSLDQGLQFLIQYYNGEERAKGNILERFSAQQFPDLHSELNLSSLELGDSALYFCASKGAFTDTQYFGPGTRLTVL.

This clonotype was seen a few times. The V call is TRBV19, the J call TRBJ1-5, with D maybe TRBD1 (6 bases). V dropped 6 bases and J dropped 1 base, with 16 bases sitting between them. The germline V gene has CDR1 LNHDA and CDR2 SQIVND (reference sequence). CDR3 length equals 16 residues. This CDR3 is CASRPLQGRSNQPQHF. For the CDR3, the DNA is TGTGCCAGTAGACCCCTTCAGGGGCGGAGCAATCAGCCCCAGCATTTT.